The sequence of this TCR beta chain was determined in a study of identical twins. This clonotype was seen more than once but under ten times. All donors were healthy Caucasians. This CDR3 comprises 15 residues. Germline trimming cut 2 bases from V and 5 bases from J; bases unmatched to any gene: 6. The germline CDR1 and CDR2 sequences are SQVTM and ANQGSEA. TCRdb re-analysed the 5' RACE reads in MiXCR, keeping a single row per CDR3 protein. This table has around 490,000 distinct CDR3 sequences, 14% appearing once. These data were likewise used in another study, on yellow fever vaccine responses in identical twins.

Specimen: CD4+ T cells sorted from blood. V usage is TRBV29-1 and J usage is TRBJ2-1, with 10 bases identical to TRBD2. The sequence derives from a woman under 30 in good health. CDR3 residues: CSVETGLADDNEQFF. CDR3 DNA: TGCAGCGTTGAAACAGGACTAGCGGATGACAATGAGCAGTTCTTC.